The 4 T cell receptor beta chains below come from one sample, sequenced in a study of T cells in Graves' hyperthyroidism and ophthalmopathy. Amplification of TCR beta CDR3 regions was performed using RNA transcripts as template. In the first-round RT-PCR of the TCR CDR3, the HTBI primer set was used. MiXCR, run by TCRdb on the multiplex PCR reads, gives a single entry per CDR3 protein. This sample yields about 600,000 distinct CDR3 sequences, of which 15% to 20% are seen a single time; 2.5% to 4% belongs to the top ten. Sequenced sample: blood. Receptors were obtained from a middle-aged woman with Graves' ophthalmopathy.

This clonotype was counted many times. The chain carries TRBV12-3 or TRBV12-4 and TRBJ1-1; D gene uncertain. This CDR3 has 15 amino acids. V lost 2 bases, J lost 0 bases, and 10 bases lay in between. The CDR3 spells CASSLRGPMNTEAFF. CDR3 DNA: TGTGCCAGCAGTTTACGAGGGCCCATGAACACTGAAGCTTTCTTT.

At least ten counts were recorded for this clonotype. This chain joins TRBV12-3 or TRBV12-4 and TRBJ1-2; D is uncertain. The CDR3 contains 14 residues. The V gene lost 2 bases and the J gene lost 3 bases, with 10 bases spanning the gap. The CDR3 nucleotides are TGTGCCAGCAGTTTAAGCTCGGGTCACTATGGCTACACCTTC. The encoded protein is CASSLSSGHYGYTF.

The V gene is TRBV4-1, the J gene TRBJ1-5, with D possibly being TRBD1 (6 bases). V gave up 4 bases and J gave up 5 bases, with 21 bases separating them. From germline, CDR1 is MGHRA and CDR2 YSYEKL. The CDR3 has 17 amino acids. The CDR3 DNA follows: TGCGCCAGCAGCCGGTTGGCAATACAGGGAGAGGATCAGCCCCAGCATTTT. Its translation is CASSRLAIQGEDQPQHF.

A word on this clonotype: A much bigger clone sits one base away, suggesting this may be a read error. V and J are TRBV7-9 and TRBJ2-1; 13 bases are a match to TRBD2. Per the germline V gene, CDR1 is SEHNR and CDR2 is FQNEAQ (reference sequence). This CDR3 is 16 amino acids long. CDR3 residues: CVSSFTSGRADNEQFF. In DNA, the CDR3 is TGTGTCAGCAGCTTCACTAGCGGGAGGGCCGACAATGAGCAGTTCTTC.